The next 28 T cell receptor beta chains were all read from a single sample in a study of human T cells and chemical hapten exposure. TCRdb fed the RACE reads into MiXCR, producing one record per CDR3 protein. The table includes about 350,000 distinct CDR3 sequences, around 6% detected once. Time point described: patch test 2, 6 weeks after DPC sensitization. Stated treatment: therapeutic diphenylcyclopropenone sensitization with weekly scalp DPC. The sample in question was whole blood, obtained in connection with sensitization to the hapten diphenylcyclopropenone (DPC). Source of these receptors: a woman under 30 with alopecia areata. Some clones in this sample may be carry-over from other donors' samples.

This clonotype was picked up many times. The chain links TRBV7-2 to TRBJ2-5, with a tentative D call TRBD1 (6 bases). The V gene's germline CDR1 is SGHTA and CDR2 FQGNSA. This CDR3 region has 14 residues. V was shortened by 3 bases and J by 1 base, with 9 bases between the two germline ends. DNA for the CDR3: TGTGCCAGCAGCTTTCAACAGGGCCAAGAGACCCAGTACTTC. It yields the protein CASSFQQGQETQYF.

This clonotype was observed at least ten times. The rearrangement uses TRBV6-1 and TRBJ2-5; 8 bases are shared with TRBD1. This CDR3 is 13 amino acids long. V shed 8 bases, J shed 3 bases, and the junction held 5 bases outside the gene matches. CDR1 MNHNS and CDR2 SASEGT come from the germline V gene. The CDR3 nucleotides are TGTGCCAGCGTCATGACAGGGGAAGAGACCCAGTACTTC. Its protein is CASVMTGEETQYF.

This clonotype has ten or more counts. The chain carries TRBV7-9 and TRBJ1-1; D may be TRBD1 (5 bases). In germline, CDR1 is SEHNR, CDR2 FQNEAQ (reference sequence). The CDR3 loop spans 14 amino acids. V lost 1 base, J lost 7 bases, and 13 bases lay in between. The CDR3 sequence is CASSLGQPKLEAFF. CDR3 bases: TGTGCCAGCAGCTTAGGACAGCCAAAACTTGAAGCTTTCTTT.

The rearrangement uses TRBV29-1 and TRBJ1-4; perhaps TRBD1 as D (5 bases). V lost 0 bases, J lost 5 bases, and 13 bases lay in between. Per the germline V gene, CDR1 is SQVTM and CDR2 is ANQGSEA. The CDR3 spans 15 residues. CDR3 sequence reads: CSVEDPGGSNEKLFF. CDR3 sequence (DNA): TGCAGCGTTGAAGATCCGGGGGGTTCCAATGAAAAACTGTTTTTT.

This clonotype was counted many times. The CDR3 sequence is CASSARDGGETQYF. Here the CDR3 DNA reads TGTGCCAGCAGCGCCCGGGACGGTGGGGAGACCCAGTACTTC. The V gene is TRBV9, the J gene TRBJ2-5; D might be TRBD1 or TRBD2, each matching 5 bases. Germline CDR1 SGDLS, CDR2 YYNGEE. V lost 3 bases to trimming and J lost 5 bases, with 14 bases between them. This CDR3 has 14 residues. The full variable domain, in which reference TRBV9 and TRBJ2-5 provide the parts outside the CDR3, is DSGVTQTPKHLITATGQRVTLRCSPRSGDLSVYWYQQSLDQGLQFLIQYYNGEERAKGNILERFSAQQFPDLHSELNLSSLELGDSALYFCASSARDGGETQYFGPGTRLLVL.

This clonotype appeared many times. The V call is TRBV6-6, the J call TRBJ1-2, with TRBD1 as a possible D gene (6 bases). The CDR3 length is 13 residues. Trimming removed 7 bases from V and 4 bases from J, with 13 bases in between. Germline V gene data show CDR1 as MNHNY and CDR2 as SVGAGI (reference sequence). CDR3 sequence: CASTPGGAYGYTF. The CDR3 DNA is TGTGCCAGCACCCCCGGGGGGGCCTATGGCTACACCTTC.

This clonotype was found a few times. This chain connects TRBV6-5 to TRBJ2-3; D could derive from TRBD1 or TRBD2 (5 bases each). Germline-derived CDR1 and CDR2 are MNHEY and SVGAGI. The V end was cut by 6 bases, the J end by 0 bases, with 16 bases between. This CDR3 contains 16 residues. For the CDR3, the DNA is TGTGCCAGCAGAAACAAGGGGAGAGGGAGCACAGATACGCAGTATTTT. Translated, it gives CASRNKGRGSTDTQYF.

This clonotype was counted many times. The V and J genes are TRBV7-2 and TRBJ2-3; unclear D gene. V lost 2 bases and J 3 bases, leaving 9 bases between the germline ends. Germline values: CDR1 SGHTA, CDR2 FQGNSA. There are 14 residues in the CDR3. The CDR3 DNA reads as TGTGCCAGCAGCTTACCCTCGTTGACAGATACGCAGTATTTT. Its protein is CASSLPSLTDTQYF.

This clonotype was detected only a few times. This rearrangement joins TRBV13 to TRBJ2-7, with D perhaps being TRBD1 or TRBD2 (5 bases each). CDR3 size: 17 residues. Germline V gene data show CDR1 as PRHDT and CDR2 as FYEKMQ (reference sequence). Trimming took off 4 bases at V and 7 bases at J, with 26 bases between the two ends. The CDR3 nucleotides are TGTGCCAGCAGCTCCACCGATCCGGGACGGATATCGGGAGAGCAGTACTTC. Translation: CASSSTDPGRISGEQYF.

This chain joins TRBV12-3 or TRBV12-4 and TRBJ2-7; D not certain. The ends were cut back, 7 bases at V and 2 bases at J, with 9 bases in the middle. The CDR3 loop spans 12 amino acids. The CDR3 protein is CASTQGTYEQYF. The CDR3 DNA is TGTGCCAGCACCCAAGGGACCTACGAGCAGTACTTC.

This clonotype was detected only a few times. The chain links TRBV20-1 to TRBJ2-1; TRBD2 matches 9 bases. CDR1 and CDR2 (germline): DFQATT, SNEGSKA (reference sequence). The CDR3 has 18 amino acids. Germline trimming cut 3 bases from V and 4 bases from J; bases unmatched to any gene: 16. CDR3 amino acids: CSASLGAGGPLLYNEQFF. The CDR3 nucleotides read TGCAGTGCTAGCTTGGGAGCGGGGGGCCCCCTCTTGTACAATGAGCAGTTCTTC.

The chain combines TRBV4-1 with TRBJ2-7; weak D call: TRBD1 (6 bases). CDR1 and CDR2 (germline): MGHRA, YSYEKL. This CDR3 spans 15 amino acids. The V and J ends lost 0 bases and 2 bases respectively, with 11 bases between them. CDR3 protein: CASSQDRGDAYEQYF. The CDR3, as DNA: TGCGCCAGCAGCCAAGACAGGGGAGATGCCTACGAGCAGTACTTC.

The CDR3 region is CASSPYLANEQFF. CDR3 nucleotides: TGTGCCAGCAGCCCATACCTAGCGAATGAGCAGTTCTTC. The gene calls are TRBV7-2 and TRBJ2-1, with a tentative D call TRBD2 (6 bases). This CDR3 is built from 13 residues. With 5 bases removed from V and 7 bases from J, the gap between germline ends came to 12 bases. Germline CDR1 is SGHTA and CDR2 is FQGNSA.

This clonotype appeared many times. The rearrangement uses TRBV15 and TRBJ1-5; 8 nucleotides align to TRBD1. Germline trimming cut 5 bases from V and 6 bases from J; bases unmatched to any gene: 18. This CDR3 comprises 18 residues. Germline V gene lookup returns CDR1 LNHNV and CDR2 YYDKDF (reference sequence). The DNA of the CDR3 is TGTGCCACCAGCCTATCGGACAGGGATACCTTCTCAAGTCAGCCCCAGCATTTT. Its protein is CATSLSDRDTFSSQPQHF.

This clonotype was counted at least ten times. V and J are TRBV7-3 and TRBJ1-2; TRBD1 might be the D (6 bases). Trimming removed 0 bases at V and 5 bases at J, with 19 bases between. The CDR3 is made up of 17 amino acids. From germline, CDR1 is SGHTA and CDR2 FQGTGA. DNA of the CDR3: TGTGCCAGCAGCTTAACGGGCCCAGGGGCCAATCGGTATGGCTACACCTTC. It specifies CASSLTGPGANRYGYTF.

This clonotype was observed a handful of times. V and J are TRBV4-3 and TRBJ2-3; D perhaps matches TRBD2 (7 bases). Between the trimmed V and J ends, which lost 1 base and 4 bases, there was a span of 18 bases. CDR3 length equals 17 residues. Germline V CDR1 and CDR2: LGHNA, YSLEER. DNA for the CDR3: TGCGCCAGCAGCCAAGCCAGAGGGGGGGGCCCCGCAGATACGCAGTATTTT. Translating it yields CASSQARGGGPADTQYF.

A note on this clonotype: This CDR3 is missing its conserved last phenylalanine or tryptophan, likely due to a read error. The chain employs TRBV6-5 and TRBJ1-3; no clear D gene. The CDR3 totals 11 residues. CDR1 MNHEY and CDR2 SVGAGI come from the germline V gene. V was cut by 5 bases and J by 4 bases, with 3 bases left in between. The DNA for the CDR3 is TGTGCCAGCAGTAGGGGAAACACCATATATTGT. This translates into CASSRGNTIYC.

V gene TRBV3-1 combines with J gene TRBJ2-7; 9 nucleotides match TRBD2. J gave up 5 bases and V 0 bases, and 8 bases lay outside the gene matches. CDR3 size: 16 residues. The V gene's germline CDR1 is LGHDT and CDR2 YNNKEL (reference sequence). The CDR3 nucleotides are TGTGCCAGCAGCCAAGAGGGCCGTCTAGCGGGGAACGAGCAGTACTTC. This encodes CASSQEGRLAGNEQYF.

This clonotype was observed a few times. At one of its ends the junction is not consistent with the germline gene, which may arise from a read error. This chain joins TRBV7-9 and TRBJ1-1; the match to TRBD1 covers 9 bases. The CDR3 runs 16 residues. The germline V gene encodes CDR1 SEHNR and CDR2 FQNEAQ (reference sequence). The CDR3 here is CASSLVRDRVNPEAFF. The CDR3 nucleotides read TGTGCCAGCAGCTTAGTCCGGGACAGGGTGAACCCTGAAGCTTTCTTT. Full variable domain (missing parts from reference TRBV7-9 and TRBJ1-1): DTGVSQNPRHKITKRGQNVTFRCDPISEHNRLYWYRQTLGQGPEFLTYFQNEAQLEKSRLLSDRFSAERPKGSFSTLEIQRTEQGDSAMYLCASSLVRDRVNPEAFFGQGTRLTVV.

This clonotype appeared many times. The chain recombines TRBV9 with TRBJ1-1, with D maybe TRBD1 (6 bases). CDR1 is SGDLS and CDR2 is YYNGEE in the germline V gene. CDR3 size: 15 residues. The V and J ends lost 3 bases and 1 base respectively, with 13 bases between them. CDR3 DNA sequence: TGTGCCAGCAGCGCGGGGGCTCGAAGGAACACTGAAGCTTTCTTT. This sequence encodes CASSAGARRNTEAFF.

Ten or more counts support this clonotype. J is TRBJ2-3 and V is TRBV10-3; either TRBD1 or TRBD2 may fit D (5 bases each). With 2 bases removed from V and 1 base from J, the gap between germline ends came to 10 bases. The V gene's germline CDR1 is ENHRY and CDR2 SYGVKD. The length of the CDR3 is 15 residues. DNA for the CDR3: TGTGCCATCAGTGAGAGGGGAGATGGCACAGATACGCAGTATTTT. Encoded protein: CAISERGDGTDTQYF.

This clonotype was observed a few times. The gene calls are TRBV29-1 and TRBJ2-5; 10 bases match TRBD1. Trimming removed 4 bases from V and 5 bases from J; junction bases left unmatched: 1. CDR3 length: 12 residues. CDR1 and CDR2 (germline): SQVTM, ANQGSEA. In DNA, the CDR3 is TGCAGCGTTGTGGGACAGGGGGAGACCCAGTACTTC. Protein sequence: CSVVGQGETQYF.

The J gene is TRBJ1-5, the V gene TRBV7-8; no definite D call. V was cut by 7 bases and J by 2 bases, with 9 bases left in between. The CDR3 contains 13 residues. CDR1 and CDR2 from the germline V gene are SGHVS and FQNEAQ. The DNA of the CDR3 is TGTGCCAGCACCAATAATGGCAATCAGCCCCAGCATTTT. Its translation is CASTNNGNQPQHF.

The chain is built from TRBV7-2 and TRBJ1-2; D remains unclear. The length of the CDR3 is 13 residues. Germline CDR1 SGHTA, CDR2 FQGNSA. V was cut by 3 bases and J by 5 bases, with 10 bases left in between. The CDR3 is CASSFNPGYGYTF. CDR3 DNA: TGTGCCAGCAGCTTCAATCCAGGTTATGGCTACACCTTC.

The V gene is TRBV28, the J gene TRBJ1-5, with 7 bases lining up with TRBD1. Trimming at V came to 11 bases and at J to 0 bases, leaving 4 bases not matched to a gene. Germline-derived CDR1 and CDR2 are MDHEN and SYDVKM. CDR3 length: 13 residues. This chain's CDR3 is CAGGQYSNQPQHF. In nucleotides, the CDR3 is TGTGCCGGGGGACAGTATAGCAATCAGCCCCAGCATTTT.

This clonotype was detected ten times or more. V is TRBV12-3 or TRBV12-4 and J is TRBJ1-1; 8 bases fit TRBD1. CDR3 size: 13 residues. V trimming: 6 bases; J trimming: 7 bases; junction bases outside the gene matches: 7. Here the CDR3 reads CASSPTGVDEAFF. For the CDR3, the DNA is TGTGCCAGCAGCCCGACAGGGGTTGATGAAGCTTTCTTT.

The chain is built from TRBV18 and TRBJ2-2; no firm D call. Germline-derived CDR1 and CDR2 are KGHSH and LQKENI. CDR3 length equals 16 residues. Between the trimmed V and J ends, which lost 3 bases and 5 bases, there was a span of 16 bases. DNA of the CDR3: TGTGCCAGCTCACCGGATACAGCCCTGGGGACCGGGGAGCTGTTTTTT. Its protein is CASSPDTALGTGELFF. The whole variable domain, remainder taken from reference TRBV18 and TRBJ2-2, is NAGVMQNPRHLVRRRGQEARLRCSPMKGHSHVYWYRQLPEEGLKFMVYLQKENIIDESGMPKERFSAEFPKEGPSILRIQQVVRGDSAAYFCASSPDTALGTGELFFGEGSRLTVL.

This clonotype was seen repeatedly, ten times or more. This chain's CDR3 is CASSPGADETYNEQFF. The CDR3 coding sequence is TGTGCCAGCAGCCCCGGGGCTGACGAGACCTACAATGAGCAGTTCTTC. V usage is TRBV3-1 and J usage is TRBJ2-1; D is perhaps TRBD1 or TRBD2 (5 bases each). This CDR3 contains 16 residues. Germline values: CDR1 LGHDT, CDR2 YNNKEL (reference sequence). Trimming took off 4 bases at V and 2 bases at J, with 15 bases between the two ends.